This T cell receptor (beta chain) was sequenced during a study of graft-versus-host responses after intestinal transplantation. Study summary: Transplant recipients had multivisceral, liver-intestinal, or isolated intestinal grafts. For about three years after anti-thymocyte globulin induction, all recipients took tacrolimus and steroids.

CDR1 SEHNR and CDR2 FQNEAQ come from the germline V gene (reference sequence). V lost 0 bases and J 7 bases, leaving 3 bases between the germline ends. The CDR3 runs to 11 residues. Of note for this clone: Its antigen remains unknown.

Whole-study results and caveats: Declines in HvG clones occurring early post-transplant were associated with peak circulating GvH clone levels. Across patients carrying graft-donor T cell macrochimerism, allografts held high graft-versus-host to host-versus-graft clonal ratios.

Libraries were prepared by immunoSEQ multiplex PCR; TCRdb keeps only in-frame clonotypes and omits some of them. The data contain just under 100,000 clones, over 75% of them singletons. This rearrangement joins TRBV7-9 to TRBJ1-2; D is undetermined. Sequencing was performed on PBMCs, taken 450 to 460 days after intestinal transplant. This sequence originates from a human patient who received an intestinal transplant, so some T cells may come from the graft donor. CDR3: CASSLASGYTF. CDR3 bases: TGTGCCAGCAGCTTAGCTTCTGGCTACACCTTC. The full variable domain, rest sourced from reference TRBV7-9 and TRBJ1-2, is DTGVSQNPRHKITKRGQNVTFRCDPISEHNRLYWYRQTLGQGPEFLTYFQNEAQLEKSRLLSDRFSAERPKGSFSTLEIQRTEQGDSAMYLCASSLASGYTFGSGTRLTVV.